These 21 T cell receptor beta chains came from one sample sequenced in a study of shared clonotypes between healthy human individuals (TCRdb year 2020). The library was built by means of the immunoSEQ multiplex PCR assay. What TCRdb holds here is the immuneACCESS table cut down to in-frame rearrangements. Part of the clones is not present; checked against another copy, under half of the missing clones reflect an unresolved V gene, and the others are unexplained. For this sample the table gives under 1,100,000 clones, of which roughly 80% were detected only once. About 1.5% of the sample goes to the ten largest clones. The sequenced sample consisted of memory CD4+ T cells sorted from blood. Per the publication, the cell subset or site label means: CD45RA-negative fraction. The origin of the receptors is a man younger than 30 in good health.

The rearrangement links TRBV5-6 to TRBJ2-2, with D perhaps TRBD2 (5 bases). The CDR3 covers 15 residues. Trimming cost V 0 bases and J 5 bases, with 11 bases left between them. Germline-derived CDR1 and CDR2 are SGHDT and YYEEEE. CDR3 in DNA: TGTGCCAGCAGCTTGGTTCGGGGAAAGACCGGGGAGCTGTTTTTT. As protein: CASSLVRGKTGELFF. Filled out from reference TRBV5-6 and TRBJ2-2, the complete variable domain reads DAGVTQSPTHLIKTRGQQVTLRCSPKSGHDTVSWYQQALGQGPQFIFQYYEEEERQRGNFPDRFSGHQFPNYSSELNVNALLLGDSALYLCASSLVRGKTGELFFGEGSRLTVL.

The genes are TRBV5-1 and TRBJ2-3, with TRBD2 as a possible D gene (7 bases). Trimming took 4 bases from V and 0 from J, leaving 15 bases between them. CDR3 length: 16 amino acids. Germline lookup yields CDR1 SGHRS and CDR2 YFSETQ. CDR3 nucleotides: TGCGCCAGCAGCAAAGGGGGGGTTACTAGCACAGATACGCAGTATTTT. Residues: CASSKGGVTSTDTQYF.

Of note for this clone: An end of the junction differs from the germline gene, which may be a read error. The chain has TRBV2 and TRBJ2-3; weak D call: TRBD1 (6 bases). The CDR3 consists of 11 residues. Germline lookup yields CDR1 SNHLY and CDR2 FYNNEI. The CDR3, as DNA: TGTGCCAGCAGTGCAGGGGTGCGGTGGGGTTTT. Protein: CASSAGVRWGF.

This chain joins TRBV6-1 and TRBJ1-2; D ambiguous. The CDR3 runs to 13 residues. The ends were cut back, 3 bases at V and 8 bases at J, with 13 bases in the middle. Germline loops: CDR1 MNHNS, CDR2 SASEGT. DNA of the CDR3: TGTGCCAGCAGTGATCAGGCAGCACGCGGCTACACCTTC. Protein: CASSDQAARGYTF.

This clone has more than one count but fewer than ten. V gene TRBV6-6 combines with J gene TRBJ1-2; 11 bases align to TRBD1. The CDR3 covers 15 residues. With V trimmed by 2 bases and J by 5 bases, 4 bases remained unmatched. Per germline, CDR1 MNHNY and CDR2 SVGAGI (reference sequence). CDR3 amino acids: CASSYGQGAEYGYTF. The CDR3 DNA reads as TGTGCCAGCAGTTACGGACAGGGGGCAGAGTATGGCTACACCTTC.

This CDR3 is CASSLLVSSTDTQYF. CDR3 nucleotides: TGTGCCAGCAGCTTGCTGGTATCTAGCACAGATACGCAGTATTTT. The rearrangement joins TRBV5-4 to TRBJ2-3; D is ambiguous. The germline V gene has CDR1 SGHNT and CDR2 YYREEE (reference sequence). The CDR3 covers 15 residues. V lost 1 base and J lost 0, with 9 bases in between.

This clone showed up just once. The chain links TRBV7-9 to TRBJ2-2, with D maybe TRBD1 (6 bases). Germline V gene sequence: CDR1 SEHNR, CDR2 FQNEAQ (reference sequence). CDR3 length equals 19 residues. Trimming took off 4 bases at V and 0 bases at J, with 21 bases between the two ends. CDR3 amino acids: CASSSFRGQGSPNTGELFF. CDR3 nucleotides: TGTGCCAGCAGCTCCTTCCGGGGACAAGGGTCGCCGAACACCGGGGAGCTGTTTTTT.

This chain connects TRBV2 to TRBJ2-3; unclear D gene. The V gene lost 8 bases and the J gene lost 6 bases, with 12 bases spanning the gap. The germline CDR1 and CDR2 sequences are SNHLY and FYNNEI. This CDR3 is built from 12 residues. CDR3 in amino acids: CASGLPPDTQYF. In nucleotides, the CDR3 is TGTGCCAGCGGGCTCCCCCCGGATACGCAGTATTTT. Supplemented by reference TRBV2 and TRBJ2-3, the full variable domain reads EPEVTQTPSHQVTQMGQEVILRCVPISNHLYFYWYRQILGQKVEFLVSFYNNEISEKSEIFDDQFSVERPDGSNFTLKIRSTKLEDSAMYFCASGLPPDTQYFGPGTRLTVL.

Turning to this clone: Other DNA sequences from this sample encode an identical CDR3 as well. The gene calls are TRBV30 and TRBJ2-3, with a possible D match to TRBD2 (6 bases). There are 14 residues in the CDR3. The germline gives CDR1 GTSNPN, CDR2 SVGIG (reference sequence). Trimming removed 2 bases from V and 0 bases from J, with 9 bases in between. The CDR3 protein is CAWSLGLSTDTQYF. The CDR3 DNA sequence: TGTGCCTGGAGTCTGGGACTTAGCACAGATACGCAGTATTTT.

The chain employs TRBV9 and TRBJ2-3, with D perhaps assigned TRBD1 or TRBD2 (6 bases each). Germline CDR1 reads SGDLS; CDR2 reads YYNGEE. CDR3 length equals 15 residues. The V end lost 4 bases, the J end lost 2 bases, and 14 bases lay between the germline ends. The DNA for the CDR3 is TGTGCCAGCAGCTGGAGGGGGGAGGACACAGATACGCAGTATTTT. This gives the protein CASSWRGEDTDTQYF.

This rearrangement joins TRBV11-2 to TRBJ2-3, with D possibly TRBD1 on 5 matching bases. The CDR3 totals 13 residues. Germline CDR1 reads SGHAT; CDR2 reads FQNNGV. Trimming shortened V by 3 bases and J by 5 bases, and 9 bases separated the two germline ends. The CDR3 protein is CASSFPGIDTQYF. CDR3 bases: TGTGCCAGCAGCTTCCCAGGGATAGATACGCAGTATTTT.

This chain joins TRBV11-2 and TRBJ2-7; no reliable D call. The CDR3 runs 14 residues. Germline loops: CDR1 SGHAT, CDR2 FQNNGV. Trimming pared 4 bases from V and 5 bases from J, leaving 15 bases between. DNA for the CDR3: TGTGCCAGCAGCTCCGGGCGTAGGGTAAACGAGCAGTACTTC. It translates to CASSSGRRVNEQYF.

About this clone itself: At the DNA level, this CDR3 is encoded by other sequences in the same sample as well. The chain uses TRBV6-1 and TRBJ2-7, with D possibly matching TRBD1 (6 bases). Per the germline V gene, CDR1 is MNHNS and CDR2 is SASEGT. Trimming shortened V by 7 bases and J by 5 bases, and 15 bases separated the two germline ends. This CDR3 is 13 amino acids long. CDR3: CASTWGQRDEQYF. DNA for the CDR3: TGTGCCAGCACGTGGGGGCAAAGAGACGAGCAGTACTTC.

The V call is TRBV19, the J call TRBJ2-1; TRBD1 matches at 8 bases. From germline, CDR1 is LNHDA and CDR2 SQIVND (reference sequence). The length of the CDR3 is 14 residues. V shed 5 bases, J shed 7 bases, and the junction held 7 bases outside the gene matches. CDR3 loop: CASSVDRGGNEQFF. The CDR3 DNA reads TGTGCCAGTAGTGTCGACAGGGGTGGAAATGAGCAGTTCTTC.

This CDR3 is CASRSQGMVMERREGRVREQYF. CDR3 in DNA: TGTGCCAGCAGATCCCAGGGGATGGTTATGGAGCGGCGGGAGGGCCGAGTAAGGGAGCAGTACTTC. The gene calls are TRBV2 and TRBJ2-7; 9 bases line up with TRBD2. There are 22 residues in the CDR3. J lost 7 bases, V lost 6 bases, and 34 bases had no gene match. From germline, CDR1 is SNHLY and CDR2 FYNNEI.

The genes are TRBV30 and TRBJ1-2; maybe TRBD1 (6 bases). V lost 3 bases and J lost 4, with 15 bases in between. Germline CDR1 GTSNPN, CDR2 SVGIG (reference sequence). This CDR3 contains 14 residues. The CDR3 loop is CAWSGGQGPYGYTF. DNA for the CDR3: TGTGCCTGGAGCGGGGGGCAGGGGCCCTATGGCTACACCTTC.

This chain links TRBV6-1 with TRBJ1-2; D gene uncertain. The CDR3 consists of 14 residues. Between the trimmed V and J ends, which lost 8 bases and 3 bases, there was a span of 16 bases. Germline values: CDR1 MNHNS, CDR2 SASEGT. This CDR3 is CASLIVYNDYGYTF. CDR3 DNA: TGTGCCAGCTTAATAGTTTACAACGACTATGGCTACACCTTC.

The chain joins TRBV7-2 to TRBJ2-7; the match to TRBD2 covers 9 bases. The length of the CDR3 is 17 residues. With 6 bases clipped from V and 0 bases from J, the junction kept 12 bases outside the gene matches. Germline CDR1 is SGHTA and CDR2 is FQGNSA. The CDR3, as DNA: TGTGCCAGCAGTGGGACAGCGGGAGGCCCTAGCTCCTACGAGCAGTACTTC. Amino acids: CASSGTAGGPSSYEQYF.

The rearrangement uses TRBV19 and TRBJ1-4; D is ambiguous. Trimming took off 6 bases at V and 2 bases at J, with 7 bases between the two ends. CDR1 is LNHDA, CDR2 SQIVND, per germline (reference sequence). The CDR3 extends over 13 amino acids. CDR3 residues: CASRDRTNEKLFF. CDR3 bases: TGTGCCAGTAGGGACCGGACTAATGAAAAACTGTTTTTT.

Comments on this clone: Distinct nucleotide sequences in the sample also encode this CDR3. The V gene is TRBV19, the J gene TRBJ2-2; weak D call: TRBD2 (5 bases). Germline V lookup: CDR1 LNHDA, CDR2 SQIVND (reference sequence). The CDR3 is made up of 14 amino acids. V was pared by 1 base and J by 4 bases, with 7 bases between. CDR3: CASSIGRGTGELFF. The CDR3, as DNA: TGTGCCAGTAGTATAGGACGGGGCACCGGGGAGCTGTTTTTT.

This clone was recorded at least ten times. This chain links TRBV2 with TRBJ1-5, with D possibly matching TRBD1 (6 bases). There are 14 residues in the CDR3. Germline CDR1 reads SNHLY; CDR2 reads FYNNEI. The germline V and J ends were trimmed by 6 bases and 4 bases, with 13 bases remaining between them. This CDR3 reads CASSQGQLNQPQHF. CDR3 nucleotide sequence: TGTGCCAGCAGCCAAGGACAGCTAAATCAGCCCCAGCATTTT.